This T cell receptor (beta chain) stems from a study of T cells in narcolepsy. Germline CDR1 and CDR2: MGHRA and YSYEKL. The CDR3 is 15 amino acids. The ends were cut back, 4 bases at V and 0 bases at J, with 12 bases in the middle. Method: immunoSEQ multiplex PCR; TCRdb's copy keeps in-frame clones and lacks some. This sample has 15,000 to 20,000 clones; roughly 72% occur once, and the top ten carry 11% to 15%. This chain joins TRBV4-1 and TRBJ1-2; possibly TRBD1 for D (6 bases). The source of this sequence is a human donor with narcolepsy. The material sequenced was CD45RA- memory CD8+ T cells from PBMCs. CDR3 sequence reads: CASSLTGQPNYGYTF. CDR3 nucleotide sequence: TGCGCCAGCAGCCTTACAGGACAGCCTAACTATGGCTACACCTTC.